A selection of T cell receptor beta chains follows, all from one sample in a study of T cells after yellow fever vaccination. TCRdb reanalysed the 5' RACE reads using MiXCR and keeps one entry per CDR3 protein. The repertoire holds approximately 330,000 distinct CDR3 sequences, roughly an eighth seen once, with 3.2% in the top ten. Sequences were derived from CD4+ T cells sorted from PBMCs, sampled 15 days after the yellow fever booster vaccination. These receptors were obtained from a man between 18 and 29 years old who received the YFV17D yellow fever vaccine. The CDR3 runs from the conserved cysteine through the conserved F or W. The order of the fields is J gene, V gene, CDR3 length, CDR3 protein.

J: TRBJ1-6
V: TRBV10-3
length: 14
CDR3: CAISEGRGFEGLHF

J: TRBJ1-1
V: TRBV27
length: 12
CDR3: CASSFFGTESFF

J: TRBJ2-3
V: TRBV5-6
length: 17
CDR3: CASSIPRDRGRTDTQYF

J: TRBJ2-3
V: TRBV9
length: 18
CDR3: CASSVWARSGGVRDTQYF

J: TRBJ1-4
V: TRBV6-5
length: 17
CDR3: CASSRGGPSATNEKLFF

J: TRBJ1-2
V: TRBV27
length: 13
CDR3: CASRPSLGDRYTF

J: TRBJ2-5
V: TRBV9
length: 16
CDR3: CASSPQGSRYQETQYF

J: TRBJ2-2
V: TRBV6-1
length: 14
CDR3: CASKVIGGSGELFF

J: TRBJ2-6
V: TRBV12-3/TRBV12-4
length: 15
CDR3: CASSHRGSGANVLTF

J: TRBJ1-3
V: TRBV6-5
length: 16
CDR3: CASSSGDGHSGNTIYF

J: TRBJ2-7
V: TRBV20-1
length: 15
CDR3: CSALRPLGTSHEQYF

J: TRBJ1-1
V: TRBV19
length: 15
CDR3: CASSPRPEQGTEAFF

J: TRBJ2-2
V: TRBV12-3/TRBV12-4
length: 12
CDR3: CANPQGPGELFF

J: TRBJ1-3
V: TRBV28
length: 15
CDR3: CASSLNMEPGNTIYF

J: TRBJ1-1
V: TRBV27
length: 14
CDR3: CASSLRGSDTEAFF

J: TRBJ1-2
V: TRBV5-6
length: 15
CDR3: CASSFVGEFRGGYTF

J: TRBJ1-5
V: TRBV2
length: 13
CDR3: CASSGESNQPQHF

J: TRBJ2-2
V: TRBV5-5
length: 15
CDR3: CASSWTGAGAGELFF

J: TRBJ1-1
V: TRBV18
length: 15
CDR3: CASSTTRGGDTEAFF

J: TRBJ2-2
V: TRBV7-2
length: 16
CDR3: CASNLREGLNTGELFF

J: TRBJ2-3
V: TRBV6-1
length: 14
CDR3: CASSAGIAADTQYF

J: TRBJ2-2
V: TRBV3-1
length: 15
CDR3: CASSPWGGDAGELFF

J: TRBJ2-1
V: TRBV5-1
length: 16
CDR3: CASSLRQGNSYNEQFF

J: TRBJ2-5
V: TRBV5-1
length: 18
CDR3: CASSSGLAGGNRQETQYF

J: TRBJ2-2
V: TRBV18
length: 16
CDR3: CASSELAGALTGELFF

J: TRBJ1-6
V: TRBV7-2
length: 13
CDR3: CASSPSREAPLHF

J: TRBJ1-2
V: TRBV18
length: 15
CDR3: CASSPRQGGNYGYTF

J: TRBJ2-7
V: TRBV6-2/TRBV6-3
length: 15
CDR3: CASSLADRSSYEQYF

J: TRBJ2-5
V: TRBV5-1
length: 16
CDR3: CASSLAVPRSKETQYF

J: TRBJ2-6
V: TRBV5-1
length: 16
CDR3: CASSRTDISGANVLTF

J: TRBJ2-5
V: TRBV7-9
length: 14
CDR3: CASSLQGVQETQYF

J: TRBJ1-3
V: TRBV12-3/TRBV12-4
length: 14
CDR3: CASTVTGFGNTIYF

J: TRBJ2-5
V: TRBV18
length: 15
CDR3: CASSRRTGEEETQYF

J: TRBJ1-2
V: TRBV5-6
length: 14
CDR3: CASSLEEGYYGYTF

J: TRBJ2-2
V: TRBV5-6
length: 15
CDR3: CASRQGIRNTGELFF

J: TRBJ2-3
V: TRBV12-3/TRBV12-4
length: 15
CDR3: CASSRTSWDTDTQYF

J: TRBJ2-3
V: TRBV7-2
length: 14
CDR3: CASSPRRDTDTQYF

J: TRBJ1-1
V: TRBV7-9
length: 15
CDR3: CASSDKGRLNTEAFF

J: TRBJ1-5
V: TRBV2
length: 15
CDR3: CASSASASGKQPQHF

J: TRBJ2-5
V: TRBV3-1
length: 17
CDR3: CASSQGFLAGGPETQYF

J: TRBJ2-1
V: TRBV10-3
length: 13
CDR3: CAISLAGGNEQFF